The entry below gives a single T cell receptor (beta chain) sequence along with its context. This clone turned up a few times. The specificity of this receptor is unknown. The sample holds no much larger clone one base away, and base qualities are not on file. Germline trimming amounts to 4 bases on V and 2 bases on J, with 9 as the count of junction bases outside the gene matches. As encoded in the germline V gene, CDR1 is SGHTS while CDR2 is YDEGEE. The CDR3 spans 16 residues, from the cysteine through the phenylalanine. Only the CDR3 part of the read is kept: 48 bases, read in frame from the first base. The library relied on the immunoSEQ multiplex PCR assay. A mixture of 60 forward primers for TCR Vbeta segments and 13 reverse primers for TCR Jbeta segments was used in the multiplex PCR. A multiplex PCR assay on genomic DNA amplified the CDR3 region of rearranged TCR beta genes. Amplified TCR beta libraries were sequenced as 87-base-pair reads on the Illumina HiSeq System. In the authors' own workflow: Across the 640 or so repertoires, a later analysis counted 80 million or so unique TCR beta chains, 9.5 million to 13 million of which were shared by at least two donors. Raw reads were error-corrected and collapsed into unique sequences by a nearest-neighbor algorithm in which closely related sequences were merged to remove PCR and sequencing errors. To assign V, D and J gene segments, CDR3 sequences were aligned to IMGT reference sequences. Each retained sequence needed at least a six-nucleotide match to both a V gene segment and a J gene segment. Rearrangements were classified as productive when the CDR3 lacked stop codons and remained in frame with V and J, and all other rearrangements were classified as non-productive. Following IMGT convention, CDR3 was defined as the stretch from the second conserved V-encoded cysteine up to the conserved J-encoded phenylalanine. In an earlier analysis of around 640 of the donors, sequences lacking an unambiguous match to a single V gene segment were excluded. In an earlier analysis of 450 to 700 of the donors, V segments were called functional above 56.7% productive rearrangements and were called segregating when the between-donor standard deviation exceeded 5%. A statistical classification framework was developed to diagnose cytomegalovirus status using the catalog of TCR beta chain sequences. V and J gene assignment, in a later analysis, came from comparing TCR nucleotide sequences with IMGT/GENE-DB human TR gene sequences. In a later analysis, CDR3 sequences and most-parsimonious VDJ recombination scenarios were assigned using the TCRdist pipeline. In a later analysis, every TCR beta chain was defined by the combination of its CDR3 amino acid sequence and its V-gene family, and reads without a unique V-gene family were dropped. In a later analysis, 500 to 700 highly shared, low-generation-probability nucleotide sequences were removed to address suspected cross-contamination and a sequencing artifact. In a later analysis, a clonal expansion index for each public chain was calculated from normalized within-repertoire ranks of inferred template counts. In a later analysis, generation probabilities were computed with a VDJ recombination model fitted to out-of-frame rearrangements, and the resulting probabilities were checked against IGoR. In a later analysis, hypergeometric tests were used to score TCR-TCR, TCR-HLA and TCR-CMV co-occurrence, with a repertoire-size bias correction applied to TCR pairs. False discovery rates were estimated in a later analysis by permuting HLA or CMV assignments 20 times. In a later analysis, co-occurring TCRs were grouped using DBSCAN, with TCRdist sequence similarity added in when clustering inside HLA-allele-positive subsets. Repertoires with fewer than 30,000 or more than 120,000 public chains were left out of co-occurrence clustering, as were about five repertoires with anomalous nucleotide sharing. The source is immuneACCESS, and TCRdb retained only in-frame sequences with V and J called. Part of the clones is not carried over; for the studies checked, unresolved V genes explain less than half of this, and the remainder is unexplained. For V, J and clone size, that table is used; D and trimming come from the DNA. The sample contains 140,000 to 150,000 clones, about 10% of them found a single time. The top ten clones comprise roughly 2% of the sample.

This specimen belongs to a study of cytomegalovirus exposure and HLA in healthy donors (dated by TCRdb to 2016 to 2017). General notes on the study: In an earlier analysis of under 600 of the donors, 250 to 350 Gb of sequence data and 95 million to 130 million unique TCR beta sequences from 180 million or so T cells were reported. Donor age, sex, ethnicity and CMV serostatus were compiled together with the repertoire data. Because of strong linkage in the cohort, 4 to 6 DR-DQ haplotypes were treated as single units for association and clustering. Of the 350 to 400 genotyped donors, about 80% fell in the genetic ancestry cluster associated with self-reported Caucasian donors. The study aimed to test whether cataloging public T cell receptors could reveal signatures of past pathogen exposure. HLA typing covered class I and class II loci at four-digit resolution. Around 300 gigabases of sequencing data and tens of millions of unique TCR sequences were included in an early release covering around 650 HLA-typed donors. An earlier analysis of several hundred of the donors applied high-throughput TCR beta sequencing to assess whether each TCR beta V gene segment acted as functional or pseudogenic. High-throughput TCR immunosequencing, statistical association of individual TCRs with disease status, and machine learning were combined to predict cytomegalovirus infection status. Every discovery cohort repertoire had been produced on one sequencing platform. Using immunosequencing, the study profiled T cell repertoires from around 670 subjects and related those repertoires to cytomegalovirus serostatus. Along with the roughly 610-subject first cohort, a separate validation cohort of over 90 different subjects was used. A later genetic analysis used genome-wide SNP genotypes for about three fifths of the 666 donors, treating that subset as a discovery cohort. Typing coverage differed by locus: A, B, C, DRB1 and DQB1 were typed in roughly 629-630 donors, DQA1 in roughly 500, DPA1 in over 600, and DPB1 in approximately 450. A later analysis re-examined previously published TCR beta repertoires from hundreds of donors and added high-resolution HLA genotyping to investigate patterns of TCR occurrence. The later analysis used no new phenotypic data to find candidate immune exposures, relying instead on TCR beta sequences and their occurrence across donors. Across 398 genotyped donors of the cohort, an average of roughly 230,000 unique TCR beta nucleotide sequences per donor were sequenced, and around 19% of those sequences were non-productive. Points the paper makes about the study in general: A later analysis associated 16,951 TCR beta sequences with specific HLA alleles at a false discovery rate of 0.05. Because the 87-base-pair reads could not distinguish some IMGT-functional V segments, including TRBV6-2 and TRBV6-3, those segments were excluded. Sequencing depth was assumed to be roughly uniform across donors in the presence/absence analyses, though that assumption may not hold. According to a later analysis, parvovirus B19, influenza, CMV and Epstein-Barr virus appeared linked to several top co-occurrence clusters. This cohort had only TCR beta chains sequenced, and the lack of alpha or paired-chain data limited which features could be detected. A later genetic analysis associated a missense DCLRE1C variant with V-gene and J-gene trimming of TCR beta chains, and an independent cohort replicated the association. In vitro tests confirmed that a few of the cytomegalovirus-associated TCR beta chains recognize cytomegalovirus antigens. Compared with the roughly 600-donor mean, donors in an Asian-associated ancestry cluster had fewer N-insertions in productive TCRs, according to a later genetic analysis. The study listed 164 TCR beta chains as associated with cytomegalovirus. In an earlier analysis of fewer than 700 of the donors, most TCR beta V segments appeared in productive rearrangements about 87% or about 30% of the time, broadly matching IMGT annotations. Correlated functional status among segregating V segments might reflect linkage disequilibrium, but an unknown experimental factor could not be ruled out. The earlier analysis of some 560 of the donors excluded 15 to 20 rarely observed V segments, including chromosome 9 orphons, because counts were too low. A later analysis found that most CMV-associated TCR beta chains appeared HLA-restricted, with HLA associations seemingly driven largely by CMV exposure. Cytomegalovirus status was reported to be diagnosed by the classifier with high specificity and sensitivity in both the original and validation cohorts. In a later analysis, TCR association rates were found to vary across HLA loci, with the most associated TCRs seen for DRB1 alleles and the fewest for HLA-C alleles. In a later analysis, HLA-associated TCR beta chains showed more clonal expansion and lower generation probabilities than non-associated chains that were equally common. A further reported finding was that TCR beta sequences accurately predicted the HLA-A and HLA-B alleles for most subjects in the first cohort. Because HLA typing was missing for some donors at each locus, association tests included only the typed subset. Most TCR sequences were seen in very few donors, while some public TCRs were found in many individuals. A cluster of highly shared sequence variants was judged likely to represent a technical artifact of the sequencing pipeline. According to the authors, the approach could potentially be generalized to other disease states and immunological phenotypes. For the cohort, immune exposure information was limited to CMV serostatus. When HLA alleles, especially DR and DQ, strongly co-occurred, attributing TCR associations to individual alleles was difficult.

The cohort consisted of 666 healthy bone marrow donors. Cohort members were all nominally healthy when sampled, although unrecorded immune exposures were likely present. The donor was CMV seronegative and belonged to the group of under 400 seronegative cohort members. A peripheral blood sample was collected from each donor, and TCR beta sequencing was performed on peripheral blood mononuclear cells. Genomic DNA extraction from the blood cell samples was performed with the Qiagen DNeasy Blood Extraction Kit. What was sequenced was PBMCs. The V gene is TRBV5-8 and the J gene is TRBJ1-5, and TRBD1 matches 7 of the central bases. The sequence came from a man aged 45 to 65 in good health and CMV-seronegative. Here is the DNA: TGTGCCAGCAGCCCTTTGCGGGACAGTGGCAATCAGCCCCAGCATTTT. This gives the protein CASSPLRDSGNQPQHF.